This T cell receptor (beta chain) was sequenced for a study of blood T cell repertoires in COVID-19. Repertoires were generated with immunoSEQ multiplex PCR, while TCRdb's copy carries only in-frame clones and drops some. Of some 290,000 clones listed, around 90% are singletons. Germline CDR1 SGHDT, CDR2 YYEEEE. This CDR3 comprises 14 residues. Trimming shortened V by 4 bases and J by 8 bases, and 16 bases separated the two germline ends. Sequencing was performed on peripheral blood. The source is a woman aged 45-60 years who had recovered from COVID-19. The rearrangement uses TRBV5-6 and TRBJ2-1, with D possibly matching TRBD2 (6 bases). The CDR3, as DNA: TGTGCCAGCAGCCTAGGGACGGCGGGGCATGAGCAGTTCTTC. Translation: CASSLGTAGHEQFF.